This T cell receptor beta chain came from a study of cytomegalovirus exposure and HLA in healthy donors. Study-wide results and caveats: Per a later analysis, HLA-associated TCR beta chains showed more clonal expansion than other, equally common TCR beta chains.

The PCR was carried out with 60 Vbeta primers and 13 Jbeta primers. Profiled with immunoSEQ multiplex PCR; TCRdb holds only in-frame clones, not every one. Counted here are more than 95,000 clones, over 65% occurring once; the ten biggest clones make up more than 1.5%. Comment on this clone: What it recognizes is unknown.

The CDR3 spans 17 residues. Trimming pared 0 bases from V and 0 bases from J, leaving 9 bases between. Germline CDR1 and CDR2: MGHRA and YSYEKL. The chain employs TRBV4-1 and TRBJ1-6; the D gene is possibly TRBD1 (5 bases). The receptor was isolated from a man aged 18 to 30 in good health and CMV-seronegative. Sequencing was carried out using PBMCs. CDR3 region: CASSQDDSSSYNSPLHF. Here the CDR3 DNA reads TGCGCCAGCAGCCAAGATGACAGTAGCTCCTATAATTCACCCCTCCACTTT.